The 13 T cell receptor beta chains below were found in one sample sequenced in a study of blood T cell repertoires in COVID-19. Assay used: immunoSEQ multiplex PCR; TCRdb lists only in-frame clones, some missing. In the table there are about 330,000 clones, 92% of which are singletons. Sequenced material: PBMCs or T cells enriched from blood (not recorded which). These receptors all come from a woman aged 25-40 years who had recovered from COVID-19.

The chain employs TRBV28 and TRBJ2-3; tentatively, D is TRBD2 (8 bases). The CDR3 extends over 18 amino acids. Trimming left V 3 bases short and J 0 bases short, with 19 bases between. Germline V gene lookup returns CDR1 MDHEN and CDR2 SYDVKM. CDR3 bases: TGTGCCAGCAGTTTGTCGGGGGGGACAGTATCTAGCACAGATACGCAGTATTTT. Protein: CASSLSGGTVSSTDTQYF.

The V call is TRBV15, the J call TRBJ2-7, with 13 bases identical to TRBD2. CDR3 length: 18 residues. V shed 1 base and J 2 bases; nucleotides not matched to a gene: 8. CDR1 is LNHNV and CDR2 is YYDKDF in the germline V gene (reference sequence). Here the CDR3 DNA reads TGTGCCACCAGCAGAGTGGGGACTAGCGGGAACGAGGCCTACGAGCAGTACTTC. This gives the protein CATSRVGTSGNEAYEQYF.

This chain uses TRBV28 with TRBJ1-1, with D possibly being TRBD1 (6 bases). CDR1 is MDHEN, CDR2 SYDVKM, per germline. V was trimmed by 2 bases and J by 11 bases, leaving 21 bases between them. The CDR3 extends over 15 amino acids. The CDR3 DNA reads TGTGCCAGCAGTTTAAGCTTAACAGGGCACCCTCTGGCTTTCTTT. Translation: CASSLSLTGHPLAFF.

The CDR3 DNA is TGTGCCAGCAGCGTAGGGCAAGGGGGAGAAAAACTGTTTTTT. Amino acids: CASSVGQGGEKLFF. The rearrangement links TRBV9 to TRBJ1-4, with D possibly being TRBD1 (6 bases). V lost 0 bases to trimming and J lost 8 bases, with 11 bases between them. This CDR3 region has 14 residues. The germline V gene encodes CDR1 SGDLS and CDR2 YYNGEE.

V is TRBV9 and J is TRBJ1-6; no clear D. Trimming stripped 3 bases from V and 6 bases from J, with 13 bases between. Germline-derived CDR1 and CDR2 are SGDLS and YYNGEE. The CDR3 totals 15 residues. The CDR3 DNA is TGTGCCAGCAGCGAGACGACGCTAGCTAATTCACCCCTCCACTTT. This translates into CASSETTLANSPLHF.

The chain recombines TRBV28 with TRBJ2-3; D ambiguous. The V end was cut by 3 bases, the J end by 0 bases, with 7 bases between. CDR1 and CDR2 from the germline V gene are MDHEN and SYDVKM. The CDR3 contains 14 residues. As DNA, the CDR3 is TGTGCCAGCAGTTTCGGCAGGAGCACAGATACGCAGTATTTT. Its translation: CASSFGRSTDTQYF.

This sequence joins TRBV12-3 or TRBV12-4 and TRBJ2-7; D not resolved. V gave up 3 bases and J gave up 7 bases, with 7 bases separating them. This CDR3 spans 11 amino acids. The chain's CDR3 is CASSFSREQYF. Here the CDR3 DNA reads TGTGCCAGCAGTTTCTCGCGAGAGCAGTACTTC.

J is TRBJ2-7 and V is TRBV6-5, with 9 bases identical to TRBD1. This CDR3 spans 14 amino acids. Trimming cost V 6 bases and J 4 bases; bases outside gene matches: 7. The germline gives CDR1 MNHEY, CDR2 SVGAGI. The chain's CDR3 is CASSLGTGSYEQYF. The DNA of the CDR3 is TGTGCCAGCAGCCTAGGGACAGGGAGTTACGAGCAGTACTTC.

CDR3 protein: CASSFSGTSGSYEQYF. In nucleotides, the CDR3 is TGTGCCAGCTCCTTCTCCGGGACTAGCGGCTCCTACGAGCAGTACTTC. The chain recombines TRBV28 with TRBJ2-7; 11 nucleotides match TRBD2. The germline gives CDR1 MDHEN, CDR2 SYDVKM. The CDR3 is 16 residues long. V lost 8 bases and J lost 0; bases outside the gene matches: 9.

This rearrangement joins TRBV28 to TRBJ1-2, with 8 bases fitting TRBD1. Germline loops: CDR1 MDHEN, CDR2 SYDVKM. CDR3 length equals 16 residues. After removal of 5 bases from V and 8 bases from J, the junction contained 16 bases not matched to a gene. In DNA, the CDR3 is TGTGCCAGCAGTCCCTGGTCAGGGGGCGTTCGTAAAGGCTACACCTTC. Translation gives CASSPWSGGVRKGYTF.

V and J are TRBV25-1 and TRBJ2-3, with a possible D match to TRBD2 (5 bases). Germline V gene lookup returns CDR1 MGHDK and CDR2 SYGVNS. The CDR3 is made up of 15 amino acids. V was cut by 4 bases and J by 11 bases, with 22 bases left in between. The CDR3 region has the DNA TGTGCCAGCAGTGCCTACTCGATACTGGGGAGCGAGCAGTATTTT. It specifies CASSAYSILGSEQYF.

The rearrangement uses TRBV3-1 (or the pseudogene TRBV3-2) and TRBJ1-6, with D maybe TRBD1 (6 bases). The CDR3 has 18 residues. The germline V gene encodes CDR1 LGHDT and CDR2 YNNKEL (reference sequence). With 0 bases removed from V and 2 bases from J, the gap between germline ends came to 14 bases. The CDR3 coding sequence is TGTGCCAGCAGCCAAGATGAGAGGGGGTCGACCTATAATTCACCCCTCCACTTT. Protein: CASSQDERGSTYNSPLHF.

The rearrangement joins TRBV7-2 to TRBJ2-5; 8 bases agree with TRBD2. Germline CDR1 is SGHTA and CDR2 is FQGNSA. V was clipped by 5 bases and J by 5 bases; unmatched bases: 13. The CDR3 loop spans 16 amino acids. The CDR3 DNA sequence: TGTGCCAGCAGCATTCGTAGCGGGAAGGTAGGGGAGACCCAGTACTTC. Protein: CASSIRSGKVGETQYF.